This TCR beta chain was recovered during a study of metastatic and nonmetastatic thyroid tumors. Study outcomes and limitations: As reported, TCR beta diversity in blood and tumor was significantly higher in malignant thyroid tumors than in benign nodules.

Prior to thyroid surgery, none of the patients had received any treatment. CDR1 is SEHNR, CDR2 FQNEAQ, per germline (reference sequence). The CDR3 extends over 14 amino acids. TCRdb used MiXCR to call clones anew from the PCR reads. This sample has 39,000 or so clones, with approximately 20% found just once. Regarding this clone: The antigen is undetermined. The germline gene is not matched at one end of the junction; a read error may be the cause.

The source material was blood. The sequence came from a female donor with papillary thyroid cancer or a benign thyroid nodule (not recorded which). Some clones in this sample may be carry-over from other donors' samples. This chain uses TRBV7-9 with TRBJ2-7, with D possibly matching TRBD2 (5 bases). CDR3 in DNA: TGTGCCATCAGCTTAGAGGGTGGAGTATACGAGCATTACTTC. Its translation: CAISLEGGVYEHYF.